Sequencing of this TCR beta chain was carried out in a study of blood T cell repertoires in COVID-19. Study information: Spain, Italy and the United States supplied samples that represented acute and convalescent COVID-19. From T cells, B-cell-depleted T cells, or PBMCs came the material, which was cDNA or gDNA.

V was clipped by 4 bases and J by 2 bases, with 12 bases between them. This CDR3 region has 15 residues. From germline, CDR1 is MNHEY and CDR2 SMNVEV (reference sequence). The authors' processing: Estimates of nucleated cell counts were drawn from the amplification of reference gene primers. Data came from immunoSEQ multiplex PCR; TCRdb stores just in-frame clones and leaves some out. For V, J and clone size, that table is used; D and trimming come from the DNA. The repertoire consists of 55,000 to 80,000 clones, with approximately 80% occurring once and the leading ten covering 28%. Material for sequencing was peripheral blood. This chain links TRBV27 with TRBJ1-3, with D perhaps TRBD1 (6 bases). This sequence was found in a man in his 70s with acute or convalescent COVID-19. The CDR3 protein is CASSSQQGPGNTIYF. Written as DNA, the CDR3 is TGTGCCAGCAGTTCCCAACAGGGACCTGGAAACACCATATATTTT.